Below are 24 T cell receptor beta chains sequenced from a single sample in a study of OX40 agonist ivuxolimab in advanced cancers. Measured with immunoSEQ multiplex PCR; TCRdb has only the in-frame clones, and not every one. This sample has about 67,000 clones, with roughly 85% found just once. The sequenced sample was CD4+ or CD8+ T cells sorted from blood, obtained in a trial of the OX40 agonist ivuxolimab. Every receptor here comes from an adult with an advanced solid tumor such as melanoma, head and neck, liver or kidney cancer.

The V call is TRBV2, the J call TRBJ1-3, with D possibly TRBD1 on 6 matching bases. CDR3 length: 13 residues. V was clipped by 8 bases and J by 2 bases, with 10 bases between them. Germline CDR1 reads SNHLY; CDR2 reads FYNNEI. CDR3 nucleotides: TGTGCCAGCGGGACACCACCTGGAAACACCATATATTTT. This codes for CASGTPPGNTIYF. Together with reference TRBV2 and TRBJ1-3, the CDR3 gives the full variable domain: EPEVTQTPSHQVTQMGQEVILRCVPISNHLYFYWYRQILGQKVEFLVSFYNNEISEKSEIFDDQFSVERPDGSNFTLKIRSTKLEDSAMYFCASGTPPGNTIYFGEGSWLTVV.

As for this clone: The same CDR3 is also encoded by other DNA sequences in this sample. The chain combines TRBV7-2 with TRBJ1-2, with a weak D call TRBD1 (6 bases). Trimming stripped 5 bases from V and 8 bases from J, with 18 bases between. This CDR3 comprises 14 residues. Germline CDR1 reads SGHTA; CDR2 reads FQGNSA. CDR3 region: CASSPSTGGGGYTF. The CDR3 DNA is TGTGCCAGCAGCCCTTCGACAGGAGGCGGAGGCTACACCTTC.

Only a few counts were recorded for this clone. The gene calls are TRBV6-6 and TRBJ1-2, with a tentative D call TRBD1 (5 bases). The germline V and J ends were trimmed by 5 bases and 4 bases, with 11 bases remaining between them. The CDR3 consists of 13 residues. The V gene's germline CDR1 is MNHNY and CDR2 SVGAGI (reference sequence). CDR3 nucleotide sequence: TGTGCCAGCAGTCCTACAGGAGGCTATGGCTACACCTTC. Encoded protein: CASSPTGGYGYTF.

Note on this clone: Its ends do not fully match the called genes, so a read error is possible. The rearrangement uses TRBV5-4 and TRBJ2-3; perhaps TRBD1 as D (5 bases). This CDR3 has 13 residues. Per the germline V gene, CDR1 is SGHNT and CDR2 is YYREEE (reference sequence). The CDR3 spells CASSLPNTGTQYF. CDR3 sequence (DNA): TGTGCCAGCAGCTTGCCAAACACAGGTACGCAGTATTTT. Complete variable domain (other parts from reference TRBV5-4 and TRBJ2-3): ETGVTQSPTHLIKTRGQQVTLRCSSQSGHNTVSWYQQALGQGPQFIFQYYREEENGRGNFPPRFSGLQFPNYSSELNVNALELDDSALYLCASSLPNTGTQYFGPGTRLTVL.

The rearrangement uses TRBV9 and TRBJ2-1, with 9 bases aligning to TRBD2. Germline assignment: CDR1 SGDLS and CDR2 YYNGEE. CDR3 length equals 16 residues. V lost 3 bases and J lost 0; bases outside the gene matches: 4. As DNA, the CDR3 is TGTGCCAGCAGCGGAAGACTAGCGGCCTCCTACAATGAGCAGTTCTTC. Translating gives CASSGRLAASYNEQFF. Full variable domain (remainder filled in from reference TRBV9 and TRBJ2-1): DSGVTQTPKHLITATGQRVTLRCSPRSGDLSVYWYQQSLDQGLQFLIQYYNGEERAKGNILERFSAQQFPDLHSELNLSSLELGDSALYFCASSGRLAASYNEQFFGPGTRLTVL.

The V call is TRBV28, the J call TRBJ2-7, with 10 bases matching TRBD1. Germline V gives CDR1 MDHEN, CDR2 SYDVKM. The CDR3 has 15 residues. V lost 3 bases to trimming and J lost 5 bases; unmatched junction nucleotides: 7. The CDR3 region has the DNA TGTGCCAGCAGTTTTATGGGACAGGGGAGGCACGAGCAGTACTTC. Protein sequence: CASSFMGQGRHEQYF.

A single count supports this clone. This sequence joins TRBV30 and TRBJ2-7; no definite D call. This CDR3 has 11 amino acids. V shed 5 bases and J shed 4 bases, with 9 bases lying between them. Germline V gene lookup returns CDR1 GTSNPN and CDR2 SVGIG (reference sequence). CDR3 region: CAWGSRYEQYF. The CDR3 DNA reads TGTGCCTGGGGCAGTAGGTACGAGCAGTACTTC.

J is TRBJ2-3 and V is TRBV14; 9 bases fit TRBD2. In germline, CDR1 is SGHDN, CDR2 FVKESK. The CDR3 totals 14 residues. Trimming at V came to 3 bases and at J to 5 bases, leaving 3 bases not matched to a gene. The CDR3 bases are TGTGCCAGCAGCCATCTAGCGGGACGAGATACGCAGTATTTT. Its translation: CASSHLAGRDTQYF.

The CDR3: CASSQGGGGSSYTDTQYF. Here the CDR3 DNA reads TGTGCCAGCAGCCAAGGTGGTGGCGGGTCGTCCTACACAGATACGCAGTATTTT. The chain links TRBV4-2 to TRBJ2-3, with D maybe TRBD2 (5 bases). CDR1 LGHNA and CDR2 YNFKEQ come from the germline V gene. V was pared by 1 base and J by 2 bases, with 19 bases between. This CDR3 region has 18 residues.

The chain recombines TRBV5-1 with TRBJ2-3; 8 positions agree with TRBD2. From germline, CDR1 is SGHRS and CDR2 YFSETQ. V dropped 3 bases and J dropped 0; count of bases not matched to a gene: 3. This CDR3 is 15 amino acids long. CDR3 sequence (DNA): TGCGCCAGCAGCTCACCTAGCGGGAGCACAGATACGCAGTATTTT. Translating it yields CASSSPSGSTDTQYF.

The chain employs TRBV7-2 and TRBJ2-7; D gene ambiguous. The CDR3 is 13 residues long. Trimming left V 0 bases short and J 2 bases short, with 5 bases between. The germline V gene has CDR1 SGHTA and CDR2 FQGNSA. This chain's CDR3 is CASSLAQPYEQYF. The CDR3 nucleotides are TGTGCCAGCAGCTTAGCACAGCCCTACGAGCAGTACTTC.

The chain couples TRBV7-2 to TRBJ2-3; D may be TRBD1 or TRBD2 (5 bases each). Per germline, CDR1 SGHTA and CDR2 FQGNSA. The CDR3 spans 16 residues. The V gene lost 5 bases and the J gene lost 5 bases, with 20 bases spanning the gap. The DNA of the CDR3 is TGTGCCAGCAGCCACACCAGCCGGGGCATCGGAGATACGCAGTATTTT. Its translation is CASSHTSRGIGDTQYF.

V gene TRBV4-1 combines with J gene TRBJ2-3; D call uncertain. Trimming took off 1 base at V and 6 bases at J, with 5 bases between the two ends. CDR1 is MGHRA and CDR2 is YSYEKL in the germline V gene. The CDR3 is 12 residues long. The CDR3 DNA sequence: TGCGCCAGCAGCCAAGTCATGGATACGCAGTATTTT. It is translated as CASSQVMDTQYF.

Comments on this clone: The sample carries other DNA sequences with the same CDR3. The CDR3, as DNA: TGTGCCAGCAGTGGGGAAGAGACCCAGTACTTC. Protein product: CASSGEETQYF. The chain uses TRBV2 and TRBJ2-5; D is unresolved. Germline CDR1 and CDR2: SNHLY and FYNNEI. The CDR3 has 11 amino acids. V lost 4 bases and J 3 bases, leaving 3 bases between the germline ends.

The table lists this clone with a count of one. CDR3 nucleotide sequence: TGTGCCAGCAGCTTAGCCCCGAACTATGGCTACACCTTC. Translation: CASSLAPNYGYTF. This chain links TRBV7-8 with TRBJ1-2; no firm D call. The germline V gene has CDR1 SGHVS and CDR2 FQNEAQ. The ends were cut back, 0 bases at V and 2 bases at J, with 4 bases in the middle. CDR3 size: 13 residues.

The chain joins TRBV6-1 to TRBJ1-5; 7 bases line up with TRBD1. Germline V gene lookup returns CDR1 MNHNS and CDR2 SASEGT. The CDR3 is made up of 15 amino acids. J lost 4 bases, V lost 6 bases, and 9 bases had no gene match. The CDR3 spells CASSPGGTVNQPQHF. The DNA for the CDR3 is TGTGCCAGCAGCCCGGGGGGGACAGTGAATCAGCCCCAGCATTTT.

This chain connects TRBV18 to TRBJ2-5; 14 positions match TRBD2. The CDR3 has 16 residues. J lost 11 bases, V lost 3 bases, and 11 bases had no gene match. Per germline, CDR1 KGHSH and CDR2 LQKENI. The CDR3 bases are TGTGCCAGCTCACCGCCCTCCGGGACTAGCGGGGGAACACAGTACTTC. It encodes CASSPPSGTSGGTQYF. Full variable domain (remainder filled in from reference TRBV18 and TRBJ2-5): NAGVMQNPRHLVRRRGQEARLRCSPMKGHSHVYWYRQLPEEGLKFMVYLQKENIIDESGMPKERFSAEFPKEGPSILRIQQVVRGDSAAYFCASSPPSGTSGGTQYFGPGTRLLVL.

The chain is built from TRBV5-1 and TRBJ2-1; 7 bases agree with TRBD2. J lost 4 bases, V lost 4 bases, and 5 bases had no gene match. CDR1 is SGHRS, CDR2 YFSETQ, per germline. The CDR3 spans 14 residues. CDR3 DNA: TGCGCCAGCAGCGCGGGAGCGGGTTACAATGAGCAGTTCTTC. This sequence encodes CASSAGAGYNEQFF.

J is TRBJ2-7 and V is TRBV6-6; D not resolved. The CDR3 is 14 residues long. Germline loops: CDR1 MNHNY, CDR2 SVGAGI (reference sequence). V lost 0 bases and J 0 bases, leaving 6 bases between the germline ends. The CDR3 is CASSYSRVSYEQYF. The CDR3 bases are TGTGCCAGCAGTTACTCCCGAGTCTCCTACGAGCAGTACTTC.

The chain is built from TRBV10-3 and TRBJ1-4; a possible D gene is TRBD1 (6 bases). CDR1 is ENHRY and CDR2 is SYGVKD in the germline V gene. The CDR3 consists of 14 residues. Trimming took 5 bases from V and 9 from J, leaving 16 bases between them. DNA for the CDR3: TGTGCCATCAGTCCCGGGGGGGCTCTTAAAAAACTGTTTTTT. Translation: CAISPGGALKKLFF.

J is TRBJ2-3 and V is TRBV5-8, with TRBD2 matching 10 bases. CDR1 SGHTS and CDR2 YDEGEE come from the germline V gene. The V gene end was trimmed by 0 bases and the J gene end by 10 bases; junction bases not matched to a gene: 2. CDR3 length: 13 residues. In DNA form, the CDR3 reads TGTGCCAGCAGCTTGGTTAGCGGGGGGCCGCAGTATTTT. Translated: CASSLVSGGPQYF.

The genes are TRBV6-5 and TRBJ2-3; the match to TRBD1 covers 7 bases. CDR1 MNHEY and CDR2 SVGAGI come from the germline V gene. V trimming: 7 bases; J trimming: 1 base; junction bases outside the gene matches: 5. The CDR3 sequence is 14 residues long. This CDR3 is CASKTGSGTDTQYF. The CDR3 nucleotides are TGTGCCAGCAAGACAGGGAGCGGCACAGATACGCAGTATTTT.

V gene TRBV11-2 combines with J gene TRBJ1-1; D gene uncertain. The V end lost 5 bases, the J end lost 5 bases, and 12 bases lay between the germline ends. This CDR3 region has 13 residues. Germline CDR1 is SGHAT and CDR2 is FQNNGV. In nucleotides, the CDR3 is TGTGCCAGCAGCGGAACGTCAGAGACTGAAGCTTTCTTT. It yields the protein CASSGTSETEAFF.

The chain is built from TRBV5-4 and TRBJ2-5; tentative D call: TRBD2 (5 bases). V gave up 2 bases and J gave up 0 bases, with 14 bases separating them. CDR1 and CDR2 from the germline V gene are SGHNT and YYREEE (reference sequence). This CDR3 comprises 16 residues. The CDR3 sequence: CASSFYRGSYQETQYF. In DNA, the CDR3 is TGTGCCAGCAGCTTTTATCGGGGATCTTACCAAGAGACCCAGTACTTC.